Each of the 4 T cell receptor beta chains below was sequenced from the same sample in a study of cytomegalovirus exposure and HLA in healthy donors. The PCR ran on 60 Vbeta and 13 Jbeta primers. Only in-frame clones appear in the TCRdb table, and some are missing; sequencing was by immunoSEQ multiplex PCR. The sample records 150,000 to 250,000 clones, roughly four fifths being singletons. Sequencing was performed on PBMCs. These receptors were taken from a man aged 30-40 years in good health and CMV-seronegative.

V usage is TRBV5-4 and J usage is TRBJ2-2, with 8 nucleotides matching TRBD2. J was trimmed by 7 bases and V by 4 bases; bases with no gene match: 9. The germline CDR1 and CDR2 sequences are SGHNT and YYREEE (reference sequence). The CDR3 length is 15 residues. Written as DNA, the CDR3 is TGTGCCAGCAGCCAGACTAGCGTCAAAGGCGGGGAGCTGTTTTTT. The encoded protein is CASSQTSVKGGELFF. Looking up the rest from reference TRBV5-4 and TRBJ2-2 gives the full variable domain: ETGVTQSPTHLIKTRGQQVTLRCSSQSGHNTVSWYQQALGQGPQFIFQYYREEENGRGNFPPRFSGLQFPNYSSELNVNALELDDSALYLCASSQTSVKGGELFFGEGSRLTVL.

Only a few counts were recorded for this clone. This CDR3 reads CASSRWGGPYEQYF. CDR3 in DNA: TGCGCCAGCAGCAGGTGGGGGGGACCCTACGAGCAGTACTTC. This chain joins TRBV5-1 and TRBJ2-7, with 7 bases that match TRBD2. CDR1 and CDR2 (germline): SGHRS, YFSETQ. The junction had 6 bases not matched to a gene; V was cut back by 4 bases and J by 2 bases. The CDR3 totals 14 residues.

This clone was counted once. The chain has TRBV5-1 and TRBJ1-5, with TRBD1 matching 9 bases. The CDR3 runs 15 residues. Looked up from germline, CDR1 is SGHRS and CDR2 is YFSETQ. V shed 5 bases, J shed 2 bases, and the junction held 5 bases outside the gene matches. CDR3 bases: TGCGCCAGCAGTTCGGACAGGGGTGGCAATCAGCCCCAGCATTTT. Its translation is CASSSDRGGNQPQHF.

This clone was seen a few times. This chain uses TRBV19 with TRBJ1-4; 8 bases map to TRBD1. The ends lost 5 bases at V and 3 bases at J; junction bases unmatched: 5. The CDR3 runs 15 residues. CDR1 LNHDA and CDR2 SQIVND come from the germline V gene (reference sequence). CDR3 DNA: TGTGCCAGTAGTCGCTGGGGACAGGCTAATGAAAAACTGTTTTTT. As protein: CASSRWGQANEKLFF.